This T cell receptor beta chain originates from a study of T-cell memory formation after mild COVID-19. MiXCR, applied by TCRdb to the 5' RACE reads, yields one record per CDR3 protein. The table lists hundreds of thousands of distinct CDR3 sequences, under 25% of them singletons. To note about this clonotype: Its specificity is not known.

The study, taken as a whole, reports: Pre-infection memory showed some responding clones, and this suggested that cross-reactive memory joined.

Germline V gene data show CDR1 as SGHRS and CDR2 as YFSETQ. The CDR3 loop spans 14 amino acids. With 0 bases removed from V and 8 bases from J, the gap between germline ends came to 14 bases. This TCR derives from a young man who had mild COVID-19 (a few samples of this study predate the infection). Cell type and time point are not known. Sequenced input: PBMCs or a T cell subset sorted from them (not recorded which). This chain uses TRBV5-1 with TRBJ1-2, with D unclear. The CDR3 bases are TGCGCCAGCAGCTTGGAGGACGGACTAGAGGGCTACACCTTC. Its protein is CASSLEDGLEGYTF.